These 14 T cell receptor beta chains came from one sample sequenced in a study of OX40 agonist ivuxolimab in advanced cancers. Repertoires were generated with immunoSEQ multiplex PCR, while TCRdb's copy carries only in-frame clones and drops some. The data show about 64,000 clones, about 83% seen once. Sequenced here: CD4+ or CD8+ T cells sorted from blood, sampled in a trial of the OX40 agonist ivuxolimab. These receptor sequences come from an adult with an advanced solid tumor such as melanoma, head and neck, liver or kidney cancer.

V and J are TRBV6-6 and TRBJ1-6, with 8 nucleotides matching TRBD1. Germline lookup yields CDR1 MNHNY and CDR2 SVGAGI (reference sequence). V was clipped by 6 bases and J by 10 bases; unmatched bases: 8. The CDR3 spans 14 residues. The CDR3 DNA sequence: TGTGCCAGCAGAACAGGGGGGGATGGGTCACCCCTCCACTTT. Amino acid sequence: CASRTGGDGSPLHF.

The chain carries TRBV7-9 and TRBJ2-3; the D gene could be TRBD1 or TRBD2 (6 bases each). Looked up from germline, CDR1 is SEHNR and CDR2 is FQNEAQ (reference sequence). This CDR3 has 15 amino acids. V was trimmed by 5 bases and J by 0 bases, leaving 12 bases between them. CDR3 amino acids: CASSETGTSTDTQYF. The CDR3, as DNA: TGTGCCAGCAGCGAAACAGGGACTAGCACAGATACGCAGTATTTT.

Only one count was recorded for this clone. CDR3 in DNA: TGTGCCAGCCGCGGGACAACAAGGGCCGGGGAGCTGTTTTTT. Translated: CASRGTTRAGELFF. The J gene is TRBJ2-2, the V gene TRBV11-2; D possibly uses TRBD1 or TRBD2 (6 bases each). This CDR3 has 14 residues. V lost 8 bases, J lost 6 bases, and 16 bases lay in between. In germline, CDR1 is SGHAT, CDR2 FQNNGV.

This clone occurred once. The chain uses TRBV11-1 and TRBJ2-7, with TRBD2 identical over 8 bases. The CDR3 sequence is 13 residues long. V lost 5 bases, J lost 4 bases, and 4 bases stayed unmatched. In germline, CDR1 is SGHAT, CDR2 FQDESV (reference sequence). The CDR3 reads CASSPGRVYEQYF. CDR3 DNA sequence: TGTGCCAGCAGCCCCGGGAGGGTTTACGAGCAGTACTTC.

The chain couples TRBV4-3 to TRBJ2-7; 8 nucleotides match TRBD2. Germline-derived CDR1 and CDR2 are LGHNA and YSLEER. V gave up 3 bases and J gave up 7 bases; unmatched junction bases: 5. The CDR3 covers 13 residues. In nucleotides, the CDR3 is TGCGCCAGCAGCCACGCGGGAGGTGGGGAGCAGTACTTC. Residues: CASSHAGGGEQYF.

The chain is built from TRBV2 and TRBJ1-1; TRBD1 matches at 7 bases. The CDR3 has 13 residues. CDR1 and CDR2 from the germline V gene are SNHLY and FYNNEI. The ends lost 5 bases at V and 1 base at J; junction bases unmatched: 1. The CDR3 region is CASSRQGNTEAFF. The CDR3 nucleotides are TGTGCCAGCAGTCGACAGGGGAACACTGAAGCTTTCTTT.

This chain connects TRBV27 to TRBJ2-1; the match to TRBD2 covers 7 bases. Germline V gene data show CDR1 as MNHEY and CDR2 as SMNVEV (reference sequence). Trimming removed 6 bases from V and 10 bases from J; junction bases left unmatched: 6. The CDR3 is 12 residues long. Here the CDR3 reads CASSLPRGEQFF. Here the CDR3 DNA reads TGTGCCAGCAGCTTACCGCGGGGGGAGCAGTTCTTC.

This clone was observed a handful of times. The chain links TRBV5-1 to TRBJ2-7; D may match TRBD1 or TRBD2 (6 bases each). The CDR3 totals 11 residues. CDR1 is SGHRS, CDR2 YFSETQ, per germline. V lost 5 bases to trimming and J lost 9 bases, with 12 bases between them. The CDR3 nucleotides are TGCGCCAGCAGTGCCGGGGGCGCGCAGTACTTC. Its protein product is CASSAGGAQYF.

The DNA for the CDR3 is TGTGCCAGCAGCTTTGAGGTTTGGACTGAAGCTTTCTTT. Residues: CASSFEVWTEAFF. This chain links TRBV5-4 with TRBJ1-1; no reliable D call. Germline V CDR1 and CDR2: SGHNT, YYREEE (reference sequence). The V end was cut by 2 bases, the J end by 5 bases, with 10 bases between. The CDR3 sequence is 13 residues long.

This CDR3 is CASSGTGTGMKRWDGYTF. For the CDR3, the DNA is TGTGCCAGCAGCGGTACCGGGACAGGGATGAAGAGATGGGATGGCTACACCTTC. This chain connects TRBV5-6 to TRBJ1-2; 9 bases fit TRBD1. V dropped 4 bases and J dropped 6; count of bases not matched to a gene: 19. Germline CDR1 SGHDT, CDR2 YYEEEE. The CDR3 loop spans 18 amino acids.

V and J are TRBV10-2 and TRBJ1-2; 8 bases map to TRBD1. This CDR3 region has 13 residues. V lost 6 bases to trimming and J lost 8 bases; unmatched junction nucleotides: 8. Germline lookup yields CDR1 WSHSY and CDR2 SAAADI. This CDR3 reads CASSLDRGDGYTF. In DNA form, the CDR3 reads TGCGCCAGCAGCCTCGACAGGGGAGACGGCTACACCTTC.

This chain joins TRBV2 and TRBJ1-2; 10 bases match TRBD1. V trimming: 1 base; J trimming: 4 bases; junction bases outside the gene matches: 6. This CDR3 is built from 16 residues. The V gene's germline CDR1 is SNHLY and CDR2 FYNNEI. The CDR3 loop is CASSEGGTGVGYGYTF. The CDR3 DNA follows: TGTGCCAGCAGTGAAGGCGGGACAGGGGTGGGCTATGGCTACACCTTC.

V is TRBV27 and J is TRBJ2-2, with D unresolved. The germline CDR1 and CDR2 sequences are MNHEY and SMNVEV (reference sequence). This CDR3 spans 12 amino acids. Trimming removed 8 bases at V and 2 bases at J, with 6 bases between. For the CDR3, the DNA is TGTGCCAGCTCAGGAAACACCGGGGAGCTGTTTTTT. It encodes CASSGNTGELFF.

The V and J genes are TRBV5-4 and TRBJ1-1; 8 bases agree with TRBD1. CDR1 is SGHNT and CDR2 is YYREEE in the germline V gene (reference sequence). Germline trimming cut 0 bases from V and 1 base from J; bases unmatched to any gene: 8. This CDR3 has 17 residues. The CDR3 is CASSLGTGPRRNTEAFF. For the CDR3, the DNA is TGTGCCAGCAGCTTGGGGACAGGGCCTCGTAGGAACACTGAAGCTTTCTTT.